A single sample is the source of the 16 T cell receptor beta chains below, sequenced in a study of T-cell reconstitution after alpha-beta-depleted transplantation in children. Unique molecular identifiers tagged the TCRbeta library. TCRdb recomputed calls from the PCR reads with MiXCR, one row per CDR3 protein. The profile shows approximately 390,000 distinct CDR3 sequences, roughly 11% of them singletons. The material sequenced was PBMCs from the stem cell graft donor, taken from the stem cell graft. The receptor source for this set is a human donor who donated a stem cell graft to a child with acute myeloid leukemia.

The CDR3 nucleotides read TGCAGTGCTAGGCCCCGGGCCCACTATGGCTACACCTTC. It yields the protein CSARPRAHYGYTF. J is TRBJ1-2 and V is TRBV20-1; D remains unclear. V shed 3 bases and J shed 3 bases, with 11 bases lying between them. Germline V gene data show CDR1 as DFQATT and CDR2 as SNEGSKA (reference sequence). This CDR3 region has 13 residues.

This clonotype was seen a few times. The CDR3, as DNA: TGTGCCAGCAGCCAGACAAACAGGGGCGGGGGCGAGACCCAGTACTTC. This sequence encodes CASSQTNRGGGETQYF. The rearrangement links TRBV7-9 to TRBJ2-5; D tentatively reads TRBD1 or TRBD2 (7 bases each). Trimming cost V 5 bases and J 5 bases, with 21 bases left between them. This CDR3 is built from 16 residues. Per germline, CDR1 SEHNR and CDR2 FQNEAQ (reference sequence).

This clonotype has only a few counts. The V gene is TRBV28, the J gene TRBJ2-1; a possible D gene is TRBD2 (5 bases). Germline V gene data show CDR1 as MDHEN and CDR2 as SYDVKM. Trimming removed 5 bases from V and 7 bases from J, with 6 bases in between. This CDR3 is 11 amino acids long. The CDR3 bases are TGTGCCAGCAGTCGGACTAATGAGCAGTTCTTC. This sequence encodes CASSRTNEQFF. The variable domain in full, with the rest retrieved from reference TRBV28 and TRBJ2-1, is DVKVTQSSRYLVKRTGEKVFLECVQDMDHENMFWYRQDPGLGLRLIYFSYDVKMKEKGDIPEGYSVSREKKERFSLILESASTNQTSMYLCASSRTNEQFFGPGTRLTVL.

This chain connects TRBV7-9 to TRBJ1-4; 8 bases align to TRBD1. CDR3 length: 15 amino acids. V lost 5 bases, J lost 4 bases, and 6 bases stayed unmatched. From germline, CDR1 is SEHNR and CDR2 FQNEAQ (reference sequence). The CDR3 DNA reads TGTGCCAGCAGCCCAGGGGGCTTTGGTAATGAAAAACTGTTTTTT. Amino acids: CASSPGGFGNEKLFF.

This clonotype has more than one count but fewer than ten. This rearrangement joins TRBV10-2 to TRBJ1-5; the match to TRBD1 covers 11 bases. With V trimmed by 2 bases and J by 4 bases, 16 bases remained unmatched. The CDR3 extends over 20 amino acids. CDR1 is WSHSY, CDR2 SAAADI, per germline. The CDR3: CASSEPFREDRGLWNQPQHF. For the CDR3, the DNA is TGCGCCAGCAGTGAGCCCTTCAGGGAGGACAGGGGGCTGTGGAATCAGCCCCAGCATTTT.

In its sample, this clonotype was seen many times. This chain links TRBV18 with TRBJ2-7, with D unclear. The germline V and J ends were trimmed by 1 base and 2 bases, with 9 bases remaining between them. There are 14 residues in the CDR3. Per the germline V gene, CDR1 is KGHSH and CDR2 is LQKENI. The CDR3, as DNA: TGTGCCAGCTCACCACAAAACCGTGCCTACGAGCAGTACGTC. It yields the protein CASSPQNRAYEQYV.

This clonotype came up a few times. Here the CDR3 reads CSASPATDTQYF. Written as DNA, the CDR3 is TGCAGTGCGAGCCCCGCGACAGATACGCAGTATTTT. This chain links TRBV20-1 with TRBJ2-3, with no clear D. The V and J ends lost 6 bases and 3 bases respectively, with 10 bases between them. Germline loops: CDR1 DFQATT, CDR2 SNEGSKA (reference sequence). This CDR3 comprises 12 residues.

The chain joins TRBV12-3 or TRBV12-4 to TRBJ1-6, with no clear D. V shed 6 bases and J shed 2 bases, with 11 bases lying between them. The CDR3 contains 15 residues. The CDR3 region has the DNA TGTGCCAGCAGCAGGTCCGGGACCTATAATTCACCCCTCCACTTT. As protein: CASSRSGTYNSPLHF.

With regard to this clonotype: One end of the junction does not line up with germline, which may come from a read error. This chain connects TRBV27 to TRBJ1-1; D not resolved. The CDR3 totals 13 residues. Germline lookup yields CDR1 MNHEY and CDR2 SMNVEV (reference sequence). The CDR3 is CASSLAVNTEAYF. CDR3 bases: TGTGCCAGCAGCCTCGCTGTGAACACTGAAGCTTACTTT.

The J gene is TRBJ1-6, the V gene TRBV5-6; D uncertain. This CDR3 spans 13 amino acids. Germline values: CDR1 SGHDT, CDR2 YYEEEE. The germline V and J ends were trimmed by 2 bases and 7 bases, with 7 bases remaining between them. The CDR3 protein is CASSFMTNSPLHF. The CDR3 bases are TGTGCCAGCAGCTTTATGACGAATTCACCCCTCCACTTT. Drawing the rest from reference TRBV5-6 and TRBJ1-6, the complete variable domain is DAGVTQSPTHLIKTRGQQVTLRCSPKSGHDTVSWYQQALGQGPQFIFQYYEEEERQRGNFPDRFSGHQFPNYSSELNVNALLLGDSALYLCASSFMTNSPLHFGNGTRLTVT.

This clonotype was observed at least ten times. The V and J genes are TRBV10-3 and TRBJ2-7; 7 bases are shared with TRBD2. Germline trimming cut 6 bases from V and 0 bases from J; bases unmatched to any gene: 8. The CDR3 contains 15 residues. The germline V gene encodes CDR1 ENHRY and CDR2 SYGVKD. In DNA form, the CDR3 reads TGTGCCATCAGGGATAGCGGGTACGGCTCCTACGAGCAGTACTTC. This sequence encodes CAIRDSGYGSYEQYF.

There are a few counts of this clonotype. The CDR3 bases are TGTGCCAGCAGCTTAGGGCTGGGCCTCTACGAGCAGTACTTC. Translated: CASSLGLGLYEQYF. The gene calls are TRBV7-8 and TRBJ2-7; D unclear. Per the germline V gene, CDR1 is SGHVS and CDR2 is FQNEAQ. The length of the CDR3 is 14 residues. The germline V and J ends were trimmed by 1 base and 3 bases, with 10 bases remaining between them.

This clonotype was detected only a few times. The V gene is TRBV20-1, the J gene TRBJ1-2; unclear D gene. Germline-derived CDR1 and CDR2 are DFQATT and SNEGSKA (reference sequence). The ends were cut back, 4 bases at V and 5 bases at J, with 17 bases in the middle. The CDR3 is made up of 14 amino acids. The CDR3 nucleotides are TGCAGTGCTACCGCACGGAAAGGAACTTATGGCTACACCTTC. It translates to CSATARKGTYGYTF.

The chain uses TRBV7-8 and TRBJ1-2, with 8 bases fitting TRBD1. CDR1 is SGHVS, CDR2 FQNEAQ, per germline. The junction had 12 bases not matched to a gene; V was cut back by 1 base and J by 8 bases. This CDR3 is 16 amino acids long. The CDR3 nucleotides are TGTGCCAGCAGCTTAGAGGCAGGGGGCGCGGGTGAGGGCTACACCTTC. This encodes CASSLEAGGAGEGYTF.

This clonotype has a handful of counts. The chain is built from TRBV20-1 and TRBJ2-5, with TRBD2 as a possible D gene (6 bases). The V end was cut by 6 bases, the J end by 2 bases, with 13 bases between. Germline CDR1 is DFQATT and CDR2 is SNEGSKA (reference sequence). The CDR3 sequence is 13 residues long. The CDR3 region has the DNA TGCAGTGCCCCGGGGGAACGGCAAGAGACCCAGTACTTC. Amino acid sequence: CSAPGERQETQYF.

This clonotype was detected only a few times. The gene calls are TRBV5-1 and TRBJ1-3; possible D gene TRBD1, 5 bases. The CDR3 is 16 amino acids. Germline V gene lookup returns CDR1 SGHRS and CDR2 YFSETQ. V lost 3 bases and J lost 4, with 17 bases in between. The CDR3 reads CASSSTETYYGNTIYF. The CDR3 coding sequence is TGCGCCAGCAGCTCGACAGAAACTTATTACGGAAACACCATATATTTT.